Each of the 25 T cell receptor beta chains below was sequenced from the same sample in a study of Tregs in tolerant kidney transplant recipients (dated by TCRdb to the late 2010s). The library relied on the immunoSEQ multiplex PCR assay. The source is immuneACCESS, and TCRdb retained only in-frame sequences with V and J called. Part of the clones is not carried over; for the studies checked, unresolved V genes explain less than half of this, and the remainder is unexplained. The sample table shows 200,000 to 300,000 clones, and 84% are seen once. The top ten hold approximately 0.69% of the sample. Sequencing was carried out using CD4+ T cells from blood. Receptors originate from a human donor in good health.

DNA of the CDR3: TGTGCCAGCAGCTCGGAAGACGTCAGCGAGCAGTACTTC. This translates into CASSSEDVSEQYF. The chain combines TRBV5-4 with TRBJ2-7; D not resolved. This CDR3 has 13 amino acids. The V end lost 3 bases, the J end lost 6 bases, and 13 bases lay between the germline ends. From germline, CDR1 is SGHNT and CDR2 YYREEE (reference sequence).

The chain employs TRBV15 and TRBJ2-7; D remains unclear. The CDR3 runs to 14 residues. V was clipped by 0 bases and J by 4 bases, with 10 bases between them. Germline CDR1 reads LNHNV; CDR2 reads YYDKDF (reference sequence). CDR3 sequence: CATSRERGRYEQYF. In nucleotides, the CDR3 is TGTGCCACCAGCAGAGAACGCGGCCGGTACGAGCAGTACTTC.

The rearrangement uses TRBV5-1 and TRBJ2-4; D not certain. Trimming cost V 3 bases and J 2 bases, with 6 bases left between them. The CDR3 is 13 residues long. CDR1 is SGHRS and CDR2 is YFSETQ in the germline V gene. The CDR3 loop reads CASSSDPKNIQYF. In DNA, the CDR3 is TGCGCCAGCAGCTCAGACCCCAAAAACATTCAGTACTTC.

The CDR3 here is CASRRGAANEKLFF. The CDR3 coding sequence is TGTGCCAGCAGAAGGGGGGCGGCTAATGAAAAACTGTTTTTT. The V gene is TRBV6-1, the J gene TRBJ1-4; a weak D match, TRBD1 (6 bases). The CDR3 length is 14 residues. V lost 6 bases and J 3 bases, leaving 11 bases between the germline ends. CDR1 is MNHNS, CDR2 SASEGT, per germline.

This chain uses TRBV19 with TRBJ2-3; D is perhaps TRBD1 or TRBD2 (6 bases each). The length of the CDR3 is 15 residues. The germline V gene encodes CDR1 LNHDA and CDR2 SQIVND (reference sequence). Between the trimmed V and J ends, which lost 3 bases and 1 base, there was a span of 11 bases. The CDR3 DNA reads TGTGCCAGTAGTATTTTGGGGGGCGGCACAGATACGCAGTATTTT. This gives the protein CASSILGGGTDTQYF.

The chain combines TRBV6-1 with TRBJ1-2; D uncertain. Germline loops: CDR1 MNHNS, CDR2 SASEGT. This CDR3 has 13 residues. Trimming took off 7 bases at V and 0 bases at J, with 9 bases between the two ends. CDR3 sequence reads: CASMGQANYGYTF. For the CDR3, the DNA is TGTGCCAGCATGGGCCAGGCTAACTATGGCTACACCTTC.

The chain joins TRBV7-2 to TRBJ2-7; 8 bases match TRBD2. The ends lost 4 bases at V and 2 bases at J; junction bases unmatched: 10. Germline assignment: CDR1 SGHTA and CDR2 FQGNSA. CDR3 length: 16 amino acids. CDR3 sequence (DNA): TGTGCCAGCAGCTCCTCCCCTAGCGGGCGTACCTACGAGCAGTACTTC. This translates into CASSSSPSGRTYEQYF.

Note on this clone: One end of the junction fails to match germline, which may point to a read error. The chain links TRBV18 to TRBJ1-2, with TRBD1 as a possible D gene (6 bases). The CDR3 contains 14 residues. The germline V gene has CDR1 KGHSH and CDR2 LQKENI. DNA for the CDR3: TGTGCCAGCTCGTCACAGGGATCTAACTATGACTACACCTTC. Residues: CASSSQGSNYDYTF.

This CDR3 is CAWSGTVNYGYTF. CDR3 sequence (DNA): TGTGCCTGGAGTGGGACAGTTAACTATGGCTACACCTTC. The chain employs TRBV30 and TRBJ1-2; possible D gene TRBD1, 6 bases. Trimming removed 1 base at V and 1 base at J, with 7 bases between. CDR1 is GTSNPN, CDR2 SVGIG, per germline (reference sequence). The CDR3 contains 13 residues.

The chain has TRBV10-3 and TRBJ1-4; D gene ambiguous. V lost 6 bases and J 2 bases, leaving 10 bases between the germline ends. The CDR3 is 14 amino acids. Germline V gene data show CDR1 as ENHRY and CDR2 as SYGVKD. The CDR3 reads CAISQAGTNEKLFF. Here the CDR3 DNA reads TGTGCCATCAGCCAAGCCGGGACTAATGAAAAACTGTTTTTT.

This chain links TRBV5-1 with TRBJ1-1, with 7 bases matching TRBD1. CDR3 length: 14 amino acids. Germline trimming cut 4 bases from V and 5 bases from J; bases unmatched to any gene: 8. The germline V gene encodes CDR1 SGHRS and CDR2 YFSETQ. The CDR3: CASSRRGEETEAFF. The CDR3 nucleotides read TGCGCCAGCAGCCGCAGGGGGGAGGAAACTGAAGCTTTCTTT.

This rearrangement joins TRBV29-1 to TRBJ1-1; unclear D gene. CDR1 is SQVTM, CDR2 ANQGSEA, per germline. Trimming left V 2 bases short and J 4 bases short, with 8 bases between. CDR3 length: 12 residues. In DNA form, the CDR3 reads TGCAGCGTTGAATCTTCTAGCACTGAAGCTTTCTTT. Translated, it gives CSVESSSTEAFF.

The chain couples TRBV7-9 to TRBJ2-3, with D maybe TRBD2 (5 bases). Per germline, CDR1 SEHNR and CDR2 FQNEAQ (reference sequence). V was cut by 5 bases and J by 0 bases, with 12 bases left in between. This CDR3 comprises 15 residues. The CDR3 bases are TGTGCCAGCAGCGCCATCCGCGGGAGCACAGATACGCAGTATTTT. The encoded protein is CASSAIRGSTDTQYF.

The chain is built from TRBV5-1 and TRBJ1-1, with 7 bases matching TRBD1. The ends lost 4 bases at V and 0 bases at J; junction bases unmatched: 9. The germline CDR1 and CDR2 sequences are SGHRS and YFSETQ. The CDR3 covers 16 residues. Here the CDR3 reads CASSPRSGQMNTEAFF. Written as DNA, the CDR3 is TGCGCCAGCAGCCCGCGGTCGGGACAGATGAACACTGAAGCTTTCTTT.

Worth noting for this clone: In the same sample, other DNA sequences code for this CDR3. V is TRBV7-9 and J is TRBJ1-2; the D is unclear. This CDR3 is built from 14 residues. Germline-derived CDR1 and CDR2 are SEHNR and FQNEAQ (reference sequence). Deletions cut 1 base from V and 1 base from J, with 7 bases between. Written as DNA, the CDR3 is TGTGCCAGCAGCTTAGGCGGGGTTAACTATGGCTACACCTTC. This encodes CASSLGGVNYGYTF.

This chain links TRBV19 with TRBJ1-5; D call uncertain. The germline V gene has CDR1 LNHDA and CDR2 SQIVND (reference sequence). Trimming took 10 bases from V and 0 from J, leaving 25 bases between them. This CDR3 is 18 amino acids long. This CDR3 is CATTYVGQDERSNQPQHF. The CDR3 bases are TGTGCCACTACGTATGTGGGTCAGGACGAACGTAGCAATCAGCCCCAGCATTTT.

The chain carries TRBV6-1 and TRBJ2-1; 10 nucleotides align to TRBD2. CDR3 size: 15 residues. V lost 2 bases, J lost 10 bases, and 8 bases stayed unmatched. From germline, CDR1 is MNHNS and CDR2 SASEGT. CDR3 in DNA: TGTGCCAGCAGTGAACAGCTAGCGGGAGCGGGGGAGCAGTTCTTC. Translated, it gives CASSEQLAGAGEQFF.

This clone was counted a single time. Here the CDR3 DNA reads TGTGCCAGCAGTTACTCGAGATCCGAAAAACTGTTTTTT. Encoded protein: CASSYSRSEKLFF. The chain is built from TRBV6-5 and TRBJ1-4; no clear D gene. The CDR3 is made up of 13 amino acids. V shed 0 bases and J shed 8 bases, with 7 bases lying between them. Germline V CDR1 and CDR2: MNHEY, SVGAGI.

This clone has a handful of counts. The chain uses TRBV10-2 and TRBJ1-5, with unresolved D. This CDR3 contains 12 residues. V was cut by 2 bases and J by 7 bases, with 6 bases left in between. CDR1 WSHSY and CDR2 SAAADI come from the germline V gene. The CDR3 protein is CASSEGGQPQHF. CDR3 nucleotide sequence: TGCGCCAGCAGTGAGGGAGGACAGCCCCAGCATTTT.

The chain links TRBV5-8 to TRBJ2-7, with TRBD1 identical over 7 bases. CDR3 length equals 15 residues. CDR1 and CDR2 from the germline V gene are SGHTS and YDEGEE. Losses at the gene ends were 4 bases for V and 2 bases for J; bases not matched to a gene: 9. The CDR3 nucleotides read TGTGCCAGCAGCCAAGAGACAGGGCATCCCTACGAGCAGTACTTC. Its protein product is CASSQETGHPYEQYF.

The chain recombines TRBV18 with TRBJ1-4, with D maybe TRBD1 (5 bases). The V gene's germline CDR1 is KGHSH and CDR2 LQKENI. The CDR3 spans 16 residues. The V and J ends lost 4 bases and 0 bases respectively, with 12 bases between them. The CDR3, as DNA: TGTGCCAGCTCACTAGGGACGGCTGCAACTAATGAAAAACTGTTTTTT. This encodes CASSLGTAATNEKLFF.

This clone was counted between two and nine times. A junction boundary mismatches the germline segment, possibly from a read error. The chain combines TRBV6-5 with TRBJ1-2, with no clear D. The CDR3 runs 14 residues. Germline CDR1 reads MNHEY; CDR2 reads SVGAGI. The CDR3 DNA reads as TGTTCCAGCAGTACTCCAGGATCCCCCTATGGCTACACCTTC. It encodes CSSSTPGSPYGYTF.

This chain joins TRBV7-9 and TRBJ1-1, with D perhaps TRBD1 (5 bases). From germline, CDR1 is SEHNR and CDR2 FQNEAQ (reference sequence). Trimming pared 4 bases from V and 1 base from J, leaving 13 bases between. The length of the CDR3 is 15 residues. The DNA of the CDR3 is TGTGCCAGCAGCTCCCTGTTGGGGCCGAACACTGAAGCTTTCTTT. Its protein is CASSSLLGPNTEAFF. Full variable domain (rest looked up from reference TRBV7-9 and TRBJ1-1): DTGVSQNPRHKITKRGQNVTFRCDPISEHNRLYWYRQTLGQGPEFLTYFQNEAQLEKSRLLSDRFSAERPKGSFSTLEIQRTEQGDSAMYLCASSSLLGPNTEAFFGQGTRLTVV.

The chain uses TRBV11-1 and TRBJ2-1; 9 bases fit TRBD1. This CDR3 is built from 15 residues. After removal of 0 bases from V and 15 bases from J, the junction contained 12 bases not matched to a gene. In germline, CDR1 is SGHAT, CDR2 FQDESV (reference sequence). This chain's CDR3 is CASSLAGTGPYASFF. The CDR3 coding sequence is TGTGCCAGCAGCTTAGCCGGGACAGGGCCCTATGCCTCGTTCTTC.

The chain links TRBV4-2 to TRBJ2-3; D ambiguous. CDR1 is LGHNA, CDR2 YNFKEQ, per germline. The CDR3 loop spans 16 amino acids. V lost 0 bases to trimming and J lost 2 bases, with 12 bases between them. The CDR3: CASSQDVGRDTDTQYF. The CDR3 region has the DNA TGTGCCAGCAGCCAAGATGTGGGTAGGGACACAGATACGCAGTATTTT.